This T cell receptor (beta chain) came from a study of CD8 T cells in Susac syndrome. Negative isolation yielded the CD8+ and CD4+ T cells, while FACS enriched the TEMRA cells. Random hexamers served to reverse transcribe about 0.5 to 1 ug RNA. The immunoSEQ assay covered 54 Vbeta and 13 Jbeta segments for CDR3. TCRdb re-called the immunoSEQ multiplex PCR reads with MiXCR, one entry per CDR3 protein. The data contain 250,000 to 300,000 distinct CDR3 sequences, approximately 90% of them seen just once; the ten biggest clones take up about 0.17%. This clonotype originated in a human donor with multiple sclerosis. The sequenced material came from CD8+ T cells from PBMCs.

CDR3 sequence: CASSEAQLRGESYEQYF. CDR3 DNA: TGTGCCAGCAGTGAAGCGCAGTTAAGGGGTGAATCCTACGAGCAGTACTTC. The chain recombines TRBV6-1 with TRBJ2-7, with D tentatively TRBD1 (5 bases). Trimming shortened V by 0 bases and J by 1 base, and 16 bases separated the two germline ends. CDR3 length equals 17 residues. Germline V gives CDR1 MNHNS, CDR2 SASEGT.